A single sample is the source of the 10 T cell receptor beta chains below, sequenced in a study of long-term antiretroviral therapy in people with HIV. The authors ran the immunoSEQ assay, v3.0, at survey level. Clones were sequenced by immunoSEQ multiplex PCR, and TCRdb holds only the in-frame ones, with some missing. The table includes about 30,000 clones, 75% to 85% detected once. Sequencing was performed on unsorted PBMCs, taken 0.3 years after starting antiretroviral therapy. These receptors were collected from a man aged 40-55 years with HIV.

The chain links TRBV15 to TRBJ2-1; 14 bases match TRBD2. V dropped 0 bases and J dropped 5; count of bases not matched to a gene: 6. The germline CDR1 and CDR2 sequences are LNHNV and YYDKDF (reference sequence). The CDR3 totals 18 residues. This CDR3 reads CATSRDGLAGGLDNEQFF. For the CDR3, the DNA is TGTGCCACCAGCAGAGATGGACTAGCGGGAGGACTTGACAATGAGCAGTTCTTC.

The DNA for the CDR3 is TGTGCCAGTAGGGAGGCAGGGGGGACCTATGGCTACACCTTC. Its protein product is CASREAGGTYGYTF. The chain has TRBV19 and TRBJ1-2; 7 bases match TRBD1. The CDR3 has 14 residues. With 6 bases clipped from V and 4 bases from J, the junction kept 8 bases outside the gene matches. The V gene's germline CDR1 is LNHDA and CDR2 SQIVND (reference sequence).

This chain joins TRBV5-1 and TRBJ1-1; D unresolved. The V end lost 6 bases, the J end lost 2 bases, and 17 bases lay between the germline ends. Germline V CDR1 and CDR2: SGHRS, YFSETQ. There are 15 residues in the CDR3. Here the CDR3 reads CASIQSPGSNTEAFF. CDR3 coding DNA: TGCGCCAGCATCCAATCGCCAGGATCAAACACTGAAGCTTTCTTT.

This clone showed up just a few times. J is TRBJ1-6 and V is TRBV4-3; D not certain. V was cut by 2 bases and J by 8 bases, with 16 bases left in between. Germline loops: CDR1 LGHNA, CDR2 YSLEER. The CDR3 sequence is 16 residues long. CDR3 sequence reads: CASSQPRHKGDSPLHF. The DNA for the CDR3 is TGCGCCAGCAGCCAACCTCGTCACAAGGGCGATTCACCCCTCCACTTT.

As for this clone: The junction differs from germline at one of its ends, possibly a read error. In DNA form, the CDR3 reads TGCGCCATCAGTGACGGGAGGAGCTCCTACAATGAGCAGTTCTTC. Amino acids: CAISDGRSSYNEQFF. The chain combines TRBV10-2 with TRBJ2-1; 7 bases match TRBD2. CDR3 length equals 15 residues. In germline, CDR1 is WSHSY, CDR2 SAAADI.

This clone was seen just once. V is TRBV6-5 and J is TRBJ1-1; perhaps TRBD1 as D (5 bases). Germline CDR1 and CDR2: MNHEY and SVGAGI. The germline V and J ends were trimmed by 7 bases and 4 bases, with 13 bases remaining between them. This CDR3 contains 13 residues. The CDR3 sequence is CASIPGSSTEAFF. The CDR3 nucleotides read TGTGCCAGCATCCCAGGGTCGAGCACTGAAGCTTTCTTT.

The rearrangement links TRBV9 to TRBJ2-5; 10 nucleotides agree with TRBD2. This CDR3 has 16 amino acids. Losses at the gene ends were 6 bases for V and 5 bases for J; bases not matched to a gene: 13. The germline CDR1 and CDR2 sequences are SGDLS and YYNGEE. CDR3 loop: CASTRFGSGGEETQYF. For the CDR3, the DNA is TGTGCCAGCACCCGCTTCGGGAGCGGGGGGGAGGAGACCCAGTACTTC. The whole variable domain, filled in from reference TRBV9 and TRBJ2-5, reads DSGVTQTPKHLITATGQRVTLRCSPRSGDLSVYWYQQSLDQGLQFLIQYYNGEERAKGNILERFSAQQFPDLHSELNLSSLELGDSALYFCASTRFGSGGEETQYFGPGTRLLVL.

The chain is built from TRBV4-1 and TRBJ2-7, with 7 bases aligning to TRBD1. Germline CDR1 and CDR2: MGHRA and YSYEKL. The ends lost 1 base at V and 4 bases at J; junction bases unmatched: 4. This CDR3 has 14 amino acids. CDR3: CASSQGGGGYEQYF. Here the CDR3 DNA reads TGCGCCAGCAGCCAAGGAGGGGGCGGTTACGAGCAGTACTTC.

The chain recombines TRBV27 with TRBJ2-7; 9 bases align to TRBD1. CDR1 is MNHEY and CDR2 is SMNVEV in the germline V gene (reference sequence). This CDR3 is built from 17 residues. Trimming removed 3 bases from V and 3 bases from J; junction bases left unmatched: 12. The CDR3 sequence is CASSFAPSGQGLYEQYF. The CDR3 DNA reads as TGTGCCAGCAGTTTTGCCCCATCGGGACAGGGACTCTACGAGCAGTACTTC.

V is TRBV11-2 and J is TRBJ2-3, with 11 nucleotides matching TRBD2. Germline V gene data show CDR1 as SGHAT and CDR2 as FQNNGV. Trimming at V came to 4 bases and at J to 2 bases, leaving 2 bases not matched to a gene. The CDR3 sequence is 15 residues long. CDR3: CASSSTSGITDTQYF. For the CDR3, the DNA is TGTGCCAGCAGCTCGACTAGCGGGATCACAGATACGCAGTATTTT.